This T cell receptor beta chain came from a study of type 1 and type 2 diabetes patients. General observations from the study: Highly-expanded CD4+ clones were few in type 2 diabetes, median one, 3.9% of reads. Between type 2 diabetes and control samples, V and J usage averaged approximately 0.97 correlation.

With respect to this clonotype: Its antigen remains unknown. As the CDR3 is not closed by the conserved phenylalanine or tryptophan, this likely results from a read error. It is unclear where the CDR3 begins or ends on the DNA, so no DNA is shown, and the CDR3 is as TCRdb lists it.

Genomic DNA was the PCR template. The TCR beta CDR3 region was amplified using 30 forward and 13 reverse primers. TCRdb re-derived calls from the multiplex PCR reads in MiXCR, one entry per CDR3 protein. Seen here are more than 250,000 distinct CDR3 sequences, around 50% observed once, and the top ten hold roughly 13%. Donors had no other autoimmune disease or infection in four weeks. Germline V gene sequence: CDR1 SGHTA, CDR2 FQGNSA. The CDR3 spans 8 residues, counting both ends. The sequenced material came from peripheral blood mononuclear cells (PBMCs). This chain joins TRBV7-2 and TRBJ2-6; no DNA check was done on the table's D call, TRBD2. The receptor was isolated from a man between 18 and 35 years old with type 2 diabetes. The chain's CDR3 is CASSVTSG.